These 6 T cell receptor beta chains were sequenced from one sample in a study of T cells in Graves' hyperthyroidism and ophthalmopathy. TCR beta CDR3 regions were amplified from RNA. The TCR CDR3 was amplified in a first-round RT-PCR using the HTBI primer set. A single record per CDR3 protein comes from TCRdb applying MiXCR to the multiplex PCR reads. This table holds some 460,000 distinct CDR3 sequences, 15% to 18% found once. Sequencing used blood. Receptor source: a woman aged 18-35 years with Graves' hyperthyroidism.

Only a few counts were recorded for this clonotype. CDR3 residues: CASSPGRLTRDTQYF. The CDR3 DNA follows: TGTGCCAGCAGCCCTGGGAGACTGACGCGGGATACGCAGTATTTT. The rearrangement joins TRBV7-2 to TRBJ2-3; tentatively, D is TRBD2 (5 bases). V shed 5 bases and J shed 6 bases, with 18 bases lying between them. The CDR3 has 15 amino acids. CDR1 is SGHTA and CDR2 is FQGNSA in the germline V gene.

In its sample, this clonotype was seen many times. The CDR3 spells CASSLMGLAGMELFF. The CDR3 nucleotides are TGCGCCAGCAGCCTGATGGGACTAGCGGGAATGGAGCTGTTTTTT. The genes are TRBV10-2 and TRBJ2-2; 13 bases fit TRBD2. There are 15 residues in the CDR3. After removal of 6 bases from V and 10 bases from J, the junction contained 8 bases not matched to a gene. Germline V CDR1 and CDR2: WSHSY, SAAADI.

The J gene is TRBJ2-7, the V gene TRBV15; TRBD1 agrees at 8 bases. This CDR3 is built from 16 residues. After removal of 1 base from V and 1 base from J, the junction contained 6 bases not matched to a gene. Germline CDR1 and CDR2: LNHNV and YYDKDF (reference sequence). CDR3 amino acids: CATSRVNRDRSYEQYF. The CDR3 nucleotides are TGTGCCACCAGCAGAGTTAACCGGGACAGGTCCTACGAGCAGTACTTC.

This clonotype was counted only a few times. This chain connects TRBV6-1 to TRBJ2-7; D not resolved. CDR1 MNHNS and CDR2 SASEGT come from the germline V gene. V gave up 4 bases and J gave up 5 bases, with 15 bases separating them. CDR3 length equals 14 residues. CDR3 sequence reads: CASSGAISRHEQYF. The CDR3 nucleotides are TGTGCCAGCAGTGGGGCCATATCTCGTCACGAGCAGTACTTC.

This clonotype came up many times. This chain joins TRBV27 and TRBJ2-7, with D perhaps matching TRBD1 (7 bases). CDR3 size: 17 residues. Trimming pared 0 bases from V and 2 bases from J, leaving 17 bases between. The germline gives CDR1 MNHEY, CDR2 SMNVEV (reference sequence). In nucleotides, the CDR3 is TGTGCCAGCAGTTTATCGTCCGCACAGGGGAGGCCCTACGAGCAGTACTTC. It yields the protein CASSLSSAQGRPYEQYF.

This clonotype appeared many times. The V call is TRBV12-3 or TRBV12-4, the J call TRBJ2-5, with D possibly being TRBD2 (7 bases). Trimming stripped 5 bases from V and 3 bases from J, with 10 bases between. This CDR3 contains 13 residues. The CDR3 DNA follows: TGTGCCAGCAGTCGGGGGGCCGAAGAGACCCAGTACTTC. This sequence encodes CASSRGAEETQYF.